This T cell receptor (beta chain) was captured in a study of post-analysis software for immune sequencing data. The overall study: Relapsing-remitting, secondary progressive and progressive-relapsing multiple sclerosis were all included among the disease courses. Broader study findings: Compared with controls, patients had more of about five TRBV segments, including TRBV5-6, TRBV5-1 and TRBV20-1. Batch-matched samples strongly co-clustered by F measure.

This CDR3 is 17 amino acids long. CDR1 is MGHRA, CDR2 YSYEKL, per germline. The germline V and J ends were trimmed by 0 bases and 1 base, with 10 bases remaining between them. A few counts support this clonotype. What it binds is not known. Carried by the TCR beta cDNA libraries were unique molecular identifiers. Researchers reported 520,000 or so cDNA molecules coming from about 0.98 to 11 million T cells. MiXCR, run by TCRdb on the PCR reads, gives a single entry per CDR3 protein. The table has over 700,000 distinct CDR3 sequences, 25% to 30% seen once. V usage is TRBV4-1 and J usage is TRBJ1-6; no clear D. The receptor was isolated from a girl aged 5-17 years with multiple sclerosis. The sequenced sample consisted of blood. The DNA of the CDR3 is TGCGCCAGCAGCCAAGATTCCCCCAGTTCCTATAATTCACCCCTCCACTTT. It yields the protein CASSQDSPSSYNSPLHF.